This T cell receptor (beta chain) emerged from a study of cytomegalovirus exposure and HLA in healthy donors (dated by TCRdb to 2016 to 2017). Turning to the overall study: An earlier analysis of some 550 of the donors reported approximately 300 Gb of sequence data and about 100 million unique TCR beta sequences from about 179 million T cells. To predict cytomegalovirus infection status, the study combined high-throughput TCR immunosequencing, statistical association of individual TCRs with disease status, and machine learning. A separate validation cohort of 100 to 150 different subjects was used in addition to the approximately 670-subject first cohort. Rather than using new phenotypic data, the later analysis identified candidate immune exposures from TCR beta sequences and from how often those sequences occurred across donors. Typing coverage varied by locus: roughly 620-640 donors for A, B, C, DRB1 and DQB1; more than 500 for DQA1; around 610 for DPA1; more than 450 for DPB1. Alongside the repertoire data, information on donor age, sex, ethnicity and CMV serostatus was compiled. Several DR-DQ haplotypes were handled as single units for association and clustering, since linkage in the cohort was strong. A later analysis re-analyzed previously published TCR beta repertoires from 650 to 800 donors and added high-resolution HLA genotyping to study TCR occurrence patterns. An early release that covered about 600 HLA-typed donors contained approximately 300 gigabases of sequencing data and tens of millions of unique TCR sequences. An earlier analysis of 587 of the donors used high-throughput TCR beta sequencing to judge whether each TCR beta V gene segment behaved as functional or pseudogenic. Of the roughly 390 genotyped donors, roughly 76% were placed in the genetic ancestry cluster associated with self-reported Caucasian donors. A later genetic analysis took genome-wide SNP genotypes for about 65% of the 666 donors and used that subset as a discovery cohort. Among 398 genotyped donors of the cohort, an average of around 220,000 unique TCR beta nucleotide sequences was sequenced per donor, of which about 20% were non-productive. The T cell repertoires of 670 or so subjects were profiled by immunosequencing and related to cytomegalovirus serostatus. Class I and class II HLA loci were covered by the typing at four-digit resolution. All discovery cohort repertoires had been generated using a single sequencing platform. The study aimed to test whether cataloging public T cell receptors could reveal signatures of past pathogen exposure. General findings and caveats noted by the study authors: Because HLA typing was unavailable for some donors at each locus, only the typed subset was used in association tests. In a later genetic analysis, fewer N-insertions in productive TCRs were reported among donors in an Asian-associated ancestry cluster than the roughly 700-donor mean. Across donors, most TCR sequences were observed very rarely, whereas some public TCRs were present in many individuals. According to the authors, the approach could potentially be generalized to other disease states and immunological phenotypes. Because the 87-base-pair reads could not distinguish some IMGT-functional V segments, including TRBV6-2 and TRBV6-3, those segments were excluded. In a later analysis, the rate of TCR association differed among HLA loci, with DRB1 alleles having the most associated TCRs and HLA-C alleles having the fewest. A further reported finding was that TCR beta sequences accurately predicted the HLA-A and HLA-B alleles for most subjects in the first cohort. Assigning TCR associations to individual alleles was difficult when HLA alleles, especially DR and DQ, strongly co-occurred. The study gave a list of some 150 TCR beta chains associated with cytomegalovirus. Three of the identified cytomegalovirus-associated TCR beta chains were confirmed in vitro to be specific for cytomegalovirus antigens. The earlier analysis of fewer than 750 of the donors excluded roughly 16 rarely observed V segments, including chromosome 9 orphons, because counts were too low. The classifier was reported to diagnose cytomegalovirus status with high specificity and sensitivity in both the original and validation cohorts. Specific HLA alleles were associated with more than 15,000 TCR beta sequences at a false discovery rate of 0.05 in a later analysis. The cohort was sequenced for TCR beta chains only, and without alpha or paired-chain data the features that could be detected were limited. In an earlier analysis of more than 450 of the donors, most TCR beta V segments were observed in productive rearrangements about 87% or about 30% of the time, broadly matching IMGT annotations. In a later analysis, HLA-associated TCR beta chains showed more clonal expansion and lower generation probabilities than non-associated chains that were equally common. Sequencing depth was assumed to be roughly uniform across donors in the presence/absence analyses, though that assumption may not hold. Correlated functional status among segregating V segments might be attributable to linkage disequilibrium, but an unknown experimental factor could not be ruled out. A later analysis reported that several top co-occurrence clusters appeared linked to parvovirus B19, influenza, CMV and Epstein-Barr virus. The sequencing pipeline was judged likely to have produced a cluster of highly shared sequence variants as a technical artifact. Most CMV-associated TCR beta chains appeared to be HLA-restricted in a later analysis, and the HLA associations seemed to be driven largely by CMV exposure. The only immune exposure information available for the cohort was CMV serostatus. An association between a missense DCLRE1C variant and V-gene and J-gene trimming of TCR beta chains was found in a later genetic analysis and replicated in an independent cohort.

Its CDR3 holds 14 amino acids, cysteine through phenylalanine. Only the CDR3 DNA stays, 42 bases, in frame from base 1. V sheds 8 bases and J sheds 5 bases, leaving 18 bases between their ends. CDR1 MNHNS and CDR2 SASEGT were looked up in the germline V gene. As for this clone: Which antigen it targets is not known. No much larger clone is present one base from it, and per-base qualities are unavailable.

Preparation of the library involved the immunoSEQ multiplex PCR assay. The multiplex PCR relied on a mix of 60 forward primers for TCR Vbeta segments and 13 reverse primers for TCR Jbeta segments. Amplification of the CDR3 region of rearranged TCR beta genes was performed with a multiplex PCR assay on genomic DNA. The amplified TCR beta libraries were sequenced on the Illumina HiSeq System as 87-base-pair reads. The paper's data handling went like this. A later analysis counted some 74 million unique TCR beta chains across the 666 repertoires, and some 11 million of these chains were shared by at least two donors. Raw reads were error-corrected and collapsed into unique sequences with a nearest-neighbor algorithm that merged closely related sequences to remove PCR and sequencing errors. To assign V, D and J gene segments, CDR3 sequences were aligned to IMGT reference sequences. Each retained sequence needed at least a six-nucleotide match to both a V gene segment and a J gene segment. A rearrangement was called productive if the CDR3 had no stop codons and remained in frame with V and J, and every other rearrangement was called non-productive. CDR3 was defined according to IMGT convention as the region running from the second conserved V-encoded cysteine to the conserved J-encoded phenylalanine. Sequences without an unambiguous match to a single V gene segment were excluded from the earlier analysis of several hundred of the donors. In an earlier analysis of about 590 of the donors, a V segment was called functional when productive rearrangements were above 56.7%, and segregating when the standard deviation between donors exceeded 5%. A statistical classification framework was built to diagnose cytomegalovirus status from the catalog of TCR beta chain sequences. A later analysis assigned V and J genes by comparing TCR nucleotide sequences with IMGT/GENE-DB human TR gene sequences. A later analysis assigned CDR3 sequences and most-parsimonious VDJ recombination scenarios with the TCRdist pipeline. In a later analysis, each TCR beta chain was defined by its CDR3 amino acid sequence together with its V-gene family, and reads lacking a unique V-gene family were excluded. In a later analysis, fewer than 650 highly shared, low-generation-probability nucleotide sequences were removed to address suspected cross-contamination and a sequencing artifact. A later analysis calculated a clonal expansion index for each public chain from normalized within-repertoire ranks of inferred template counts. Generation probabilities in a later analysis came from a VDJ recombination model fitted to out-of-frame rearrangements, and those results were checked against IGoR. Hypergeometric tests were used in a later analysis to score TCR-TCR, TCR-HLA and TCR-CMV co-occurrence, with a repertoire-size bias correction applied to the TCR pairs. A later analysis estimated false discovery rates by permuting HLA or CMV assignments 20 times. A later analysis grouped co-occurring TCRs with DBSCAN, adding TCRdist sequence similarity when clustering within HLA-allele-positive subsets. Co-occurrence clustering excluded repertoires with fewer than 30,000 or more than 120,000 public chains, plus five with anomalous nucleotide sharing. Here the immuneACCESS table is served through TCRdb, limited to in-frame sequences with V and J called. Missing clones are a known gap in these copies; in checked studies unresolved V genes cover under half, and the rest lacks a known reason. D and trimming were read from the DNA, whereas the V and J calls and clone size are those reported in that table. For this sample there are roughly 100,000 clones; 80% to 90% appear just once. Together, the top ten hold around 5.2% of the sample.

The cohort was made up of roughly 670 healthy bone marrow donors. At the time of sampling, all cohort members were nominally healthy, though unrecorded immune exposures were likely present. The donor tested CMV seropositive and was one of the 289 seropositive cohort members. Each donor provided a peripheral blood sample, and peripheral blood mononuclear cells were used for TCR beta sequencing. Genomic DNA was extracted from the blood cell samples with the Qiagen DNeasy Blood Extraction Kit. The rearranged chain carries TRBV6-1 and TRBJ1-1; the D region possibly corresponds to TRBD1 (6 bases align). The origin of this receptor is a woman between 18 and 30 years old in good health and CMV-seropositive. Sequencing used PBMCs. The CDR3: CASQRTGRGTEAFF. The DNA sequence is TGTGCCAGCCAGCGAACAGGGCGGGGGACTGAAGCTTTCTTT.